This T cell receptor (beta chain) originates from a study of cytomegalovirus exposure and HLA in healthy donors. The CDR3 has 14 residues. Germline CDR1 is SGHRS and CDR2 is YFSETQ. V shed 3 bases, J shed 4 bases, and the junction held 2 bases outside the gene matches. PCR primers comprised 60 Vbeta and 13 Jbeta primers. Generated by immunoSEQ multiplex PCR, the TCRdb table keeps only in-frame clones and is missing some. This sample has under 200,000 clones, with around 80% found just once. The TCR comes from a man aged 35 to 55 in good health and CMV-seropositive. Sequencing input: PBMCs. The rearrangement joins TRBV5-1 to TRBJ2-1; TRBD1 agrees at 9 bases. The CDR3 DNA reads as TGCGCCAGCAGCTCCGGGACAGGGTACAATGAGCAGTTCTTC. As protein: CASSSGTGYNEQFF.